The 8 T cell receptor beta chains below come from one sample, sequenced in a study of neurological immune-mediated disorders. TCRdb itself ran the 5' RACE reads through MiXCR, one entry per CDR3 protein. The table has approximately 65,000 distinct CDR3 sequences, 5.2% seen once; the top ten hold about 5.8%. Sequenced: PBMCs. These receptors were obtained from a human donor with multiple sclerosis. The donor label of this sample is uncertain.

In this sample, this clonotype turned up a few times. This chain joins TRBV20-1 and TRBJ1-5; no firm D call. The germline V and J ends were trimmed by 0 bases and 4 bases, with 7 bases remaining between them. Germline V gene sequence: CDR1 DFQATT, CDR2 SNEGSKA (reference sequence). CDR3 length: 13 residues. CDR3 nucleotide sequence: TGCAGTGCTAGAGATAATGAGAATCAGCCCCAGCATTTT. It codes for CSARDNENQPQHF.

This clonotype was picked up many times. The chain couples TRBV5-8 to TRBJ2-3; 7 bases line up with TRBD1. CDR3 length: 13 residues. Germline V lookup: CDR1 SGHTS, CDR2 YDEGEE. V lost 3 bases to trimming and J lost 5 bases; unmatched junction nucleotides: 3. The CDR3 spells CASSSTGLDTQYF. The CDR3, as DNA: TGTGCCAGCAGCTCGACAGGGTTAGATACGCAGTATTTT.

This clonotype was observed at least ten times. The chain links TRBV7-9 to TRBJ2-4; 8 bases align to TRBD1. Germline assignment: CDR1 SEHNR and CDR2 FQNEAQ (reference sequence). V lost 4 bases, J lost 3 bases, and 11 bases stayed unmatched. The CDR3 has 17 residues. The CDR3 DNA reads as TGTGCCAGCAGCTCGTTCCCGACAGGGGAAGACAAAAACATTCAGTACTTC. Its translation is CASSSFPTGEDKNIQYF.

This clonotype was picked up many times. The chain carries TRBV21-1 and TRBJ2-3; no DNA check was done on the table's D call, TRBD2. TRBV21-1 is tagged as a pseudogene. This CDR3 region has 15 residues. In DNA form, the CDR3 reads TGTGCCAGCGTGATAGGTCGGGGGGGCCGAAATACGCAGTATTTT. This translates into CASVIGRGGRNTQYF.

This clonotype was observed at least ten times. The chain joins TRBV24-1 to TRBJ2-4; the D gene is possibly TRBD1 (7 bases). The CDR3 length is 17 residues. CDR1 and CDR2 from the germline V gene are KGHDR and SFDVKD. Between the trimmed V and J ends, which lost 4 bases and 0 bases, there was a span of 15 bases. This chain's CDR3 is CATSDRETGPAKNIQYF. The DNA for the CDR3 is TGTGCCACCAGTGACCGGGAGACAGGGCCAGCCAAAAACATTCAGTACTTC.

This clonotype has a handful of counts. V is TRBV28 and J is TRBJ2-4; 8 positions agree with TRBD1. V shed 6 bases, J shed 6 bases, and the junction held 7 bases outside the gene matches. The length of the CDR3 is 14 residues. Germline-derived CDR1 and CDR2 are MDHEN and SYDVKM. CDR3 nucleotide sequence: TGTGCCAGCAGAAGGGCAGGGGGCGCAAACATTCAGTACTTC. This encodes CASRRAGGANIQYF.

This clonotype came up many times. The genes are TRBV5-1 and TRBJ1-2, with 10 bases identical to TRBD1. Trimming took 2 bases from V and 2 from J; bases not matched to a gene: 12. The CDR3 length is 18 residues. Per the germline V gene, CDR1 is SGHRS and CDR2 is YFSETQ. CDR3 sequence reads: CASSFFGTGVGVNYGYTF. Written as DNA, the CDR3 is TGCGCCAGCAGCTTCTTTGGGACAGGGGTCGGGGTAAACTATGGCTACACCTTC.

For this clonotype: Possible read error: a much larger clone is one base away. This sequence joins TRBV7-2 and TRBJ2-2; D call uncertain. V shed 2 bases and J shed 5 bases, with 12 bases lying between them. CDR1 and CDR2 (germline): SGHTA, FQGNSA. The CDR3 has 15 amino acids. The CDR3 sequence is CASSLKWGGTGELFF. In DNA, the CDR3 is TGTGCCAGCAGCTTAAAATGGGGTGGTACCGGGGAGCTGTTTTTT.